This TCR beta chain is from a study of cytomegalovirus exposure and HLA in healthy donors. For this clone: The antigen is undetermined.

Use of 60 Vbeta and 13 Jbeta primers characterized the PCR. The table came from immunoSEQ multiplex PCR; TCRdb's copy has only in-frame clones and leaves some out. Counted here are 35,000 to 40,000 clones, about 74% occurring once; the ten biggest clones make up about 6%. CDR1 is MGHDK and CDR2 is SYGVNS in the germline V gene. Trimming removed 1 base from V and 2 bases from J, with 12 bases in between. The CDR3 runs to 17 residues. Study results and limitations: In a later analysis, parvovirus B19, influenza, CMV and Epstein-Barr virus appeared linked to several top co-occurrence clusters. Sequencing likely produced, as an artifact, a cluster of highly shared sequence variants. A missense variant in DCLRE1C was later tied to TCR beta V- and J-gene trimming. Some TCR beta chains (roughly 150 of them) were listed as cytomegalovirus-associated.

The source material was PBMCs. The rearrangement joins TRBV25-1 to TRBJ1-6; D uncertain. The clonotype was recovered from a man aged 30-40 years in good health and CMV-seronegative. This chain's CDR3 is CASSEWEEGAYNSPLHF. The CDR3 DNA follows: TGTGCCAGCAGTGAATGGGAGGAGGGCGCCTATAATTCACCCCTCCACTTT.